These 28 T cell receptor beta chains originate from one sample sequenced in a study of shared clonotypes between healthy human individuals. Data came from immunoSEQ multiplex PCR; TCRdb stores just in-frame clones and leaves some out. The sample includes 1.5 million to 1.9 million clones, approximately 98% of them seen just once. Sequencing was performed on naive CD4+ T cells sorted from blood. Subset: CD45RA+ positively selected. Every receptor here comes from a young man in good health.

The chain combines TRBV23-1 with TRBJ2-5; TRBD1 is a possible D gene (6 bases). TRBV23-1 is given ORF status, its function remaining uncertain. The CDR3 covers 18 residues. V lost 1 base and J lost 5, with 23 bases in between. Here the CDR3 DNA reads TGCGCCAGCAGTCAATATCAGGGGCGCTCCTCCTTCCGGGAGACCCAGTACTTC. It codes for CASSQYQGRSSFRETQYF.

V is TRBV4-3 and J is TRBJ2-2, with TRBD2 as a possible D gene (6 bases). Germline values: CDR1 LGHNA, CDR2 YSLEER. This CDR3 comprises 14 residues. Trimming removed 4 bases at V and 8 bases at J, with 14 bases between. The CDR3 DNA reads TGCGCCAGCAGCCTTTACGGAGGGGCAGGGGAGCTGTTTTTT. Amino acids: CASSLYGGAGELFF.

This chain joins TRBV5-1 and TRBJ1-1, with 7 bases aligning to TRBD1. Germline CDR1 reads SGHRS; CDR2 reads YFSETQ. CDR3 size: 13 residues. The J segment lost 4 bases and the V segment lost 4 bases, leaving 4 bases of the junction unmatched. The CDR3 coding sequence is TGCGCCAGCAGCGCGCAGGGGGGCACTGAAGCTTTCTTT. Translating it yields CASSAQGGTEAFF.

This clone was seen once. The chain couples TRBV11-3 to TRBJ2-3, with TRBD1 identical over 8 bases. The CDR3 covers 19 residues. Germline CDR1 reads SGHNT; CDR2 reads YENEEA. Unmatched junction bases numbered 17, after V lost 4 bases and J lost 2 bases. CDR3 loop: CASSCKGQGRDRATDTQYF. The CDR3 coding sequence is TGTGCCAGCAGCTGTAAAGGACAGGGTAGAGATCGAGCCACAGATACGCAGTATTTT.

The chain carries TRBV6-1 and TRBJ2-2, with unresolved D. Trimming took off 4 bases at V and 2 bases at J, with 11 bases between the two ends. CDR3 length: 15 residues. CDR1 MNHNS and CDR2 SASEGT come from the germline V gene. DNA for the CDR3: TGTGCCAGCAGTGTCCGGACGGTTAACACCGGGGAGCTGTTTTTT. Its protein product is CASSVRTVNTGELFF.

The V and J genes are TRBV19 and TRBJ1-5; a possible D gene is TRBD1 (5 bases). CDR1 and CDR2 (germline): LNHDA, SQIVND (reference sequence). V lost 3 bases, J lost 5 bases, and 14 bases lay in between. The CDR3 is made up of 15 amino acids. CDR3 bases: TGTGCCAGTAGTATTGGGGGGTTAACCTATCAGCCCCAGCATTTT. It specifies CASSIGGLTYQPQHF.

The CDR3 nucleotides read TGTGCCATCTTCGGCAGGGGGACCGGGGAGCTGTTTTTT. The encoded protein is CAIFGRGTGELFF. V and J are TRBV10-3 and TRBJ2-2, with TRBD1 identical over 7 bases. Germline CDR1 ENHRY, CDR2 SYGVKD. The CDR3 covers 13 residues. J gave up 5 bases and V 8 bases, and 5 bases lay outside the gene matches.

This chain links TRBV28 with TRBJ1-5, with D tentatively TRBD1 (6 bases). V shed 4 bases and J shed 6 bases, with 19 bases lying between them. The CDR3 is 16 amino acids. The germline V gene encodes CDR1 MDHEN and CDR2 SYDVKM. The chain's CDR3 is CASSSSSQGIGQPQHF. The CDR3 DNA follows: TGTGCCAGCAGTTCATCGTCGCAGGGGATTGGTCAGCCCCAGCATTTT.

V usage is TRBV27 and J usage is TRBJ2-2, with 13 nucleotides matching TRBD2. The V gene's germline CDR1 is MNHEY and CDR2 SMNVEV (reference sequence). The CDR3 loop spans 18 amino acids. With V trimmed by 8 bases and J by 7 bases, 16 bases remained unmatched. CDR3 sequence reads: CASAVWTSGRGNVGELFF. In nucleotides, the CDR3 is TGTGCCAGCGCGGTCTGGACTAGCGGGAGAGGCAACGTCGGGGAGCTGTTTTTT.

The count of this clone is one. V gene TRBV10-3 combines with J gene TRBJ2-1; 7 bases align to TRBD2. In germline, CDR1 is ENHRY, CDR2 SYGVKD. This CDR3 is 14 amino acids long. The CDR3 bases are TGTGCGGGGGGGGTATCGAGCTCCTACAATGAGCAGTTCTTC. Its protein is CAGGVSSSYNEQFF.

The chain is built from TRBV18 and TRBJ1-1; tentative D call: TRBD1 (5 bases). Germline assignment: CDR1 KGHSH and CDR2 LQKENI. V was clipped by 3 bases and J by 2 bases, with 16 bases between them. The CDR3 runs 16 residues. CDR3 DNA sequence: TGTGCCAGCTCACCGCGCCCCGACAGCGTAAACACTGAAGCTTTCTTT. Translated, it gives CASSPRPDSVNTEAFF. Complete variable domain (other parts from reference TRBV18 and TRBJ1-1): NAGVMQNPRHLVRRRGQEARLRCSPMKGHSHVYWYRQLPEEGLKFMVYLQKENIIDESGMPKERFSAEFPKEGPSILRIQQVVRGDSAAYFCASSPRPDSVNTEAFFGQGTRLTVV.

This clone was found a few times. This chain connects TRBV5-1 to TRBJ2-1, with 8 bases identical to TRBD1. Germline CDR1 and CDR2: SGHRS and YFSETQ. The length of the CDR3 is 14 residues. Unmatched junction bases numbered 5, after V lost 4 bases and J lost 5 bases. CDR3 bases: TGCGCCAGCAGCCGGACAGGGATTGACAATGAGCAGTTCTTC. Translating it yields CASSRTGIDNEQFF.

The CDR3 bases are TGCAGTGCTCGAGGGGGCTCTCTCTACACCTTC. Translating gives CSARGGSLYTF. The chain is built from TRBV20-1 and TRBJ1-2; TRBD1 aligns across 7 bases. Germline V gene lookup returns CDR1 DFQATT and CDR2 SNEGSKA (reference sequence). Losses at the gene ends were 5 bases for V and 10 bases for J; bases not matched to a gene: 7. This CDR3 region has 11 residues.

The chain couples TRBV27 to TRBJ1-1; no reliable D call. The CDR3 length is 14 residues. Deletions cut 0 bases from V and 1 base from J, with 6 bases between. Germline V gene sequence: CDR1 MNHEY, CDR2 SMNVEV (reference sequence). The CDR3 reads CASSLSSGNTEAFF. The CDR3 DNA is TGTGCCAGCAGTTTATCGTCTGGGAACACTGAAGCTTTCTTT.

This clone was picked up one time. This chain connects TRBV5-1 to TRBJ1-2; possibly TRBD1 for D (5 bases). This CDR3 is built from 16 residues. V was trimmed by 4 bases and J by 2 bases, leaving 18 bases between them. CDR1 SGHRS and CDR2 YFSETQ come from the germline V gene. CDR3 DNA: TGCGCCAGCAGCAACCAACAAGGCGGGGGAAACTATGGCTACACCTTC. Residues: CASSNQQGGGNYGYTF. Variable domain in full (rest from reference TRBV5-1 and TRBJ1-2): KAGVTQTPRYLIKTRGQQVTLSCSPISGHRSVSWYQQTPGQGLQFLFEYFSETQRNKGNFPGRFSGRQFSNSRSEMNVSTLELGDSALYLCASSNQQGGGNYGYTFGSGTRLTVV.

This clone came up once. One end of the junction fails to match germline, which may point to a read error. The same CDR3 can be traced to other DNA sequences in this sample. J is TRBJ1-1 and V is TRBV7-7; D is unresolved. From germline, CDR1 is SSHAT and CDR2 FNYEAQ (reference sequence). The CDR3 covers 13 residues. This CDR3 reads CASSLGRNTEAFF. The CDR3 nucleotides are TGTGCTAGCAGCTTAGGCAGGAACACTGAAGCTTTCTTT.

The chain combines TRBV2 with TRBJ2-6, with TRBD2 as a possible D gene (5 bases). Trimming left V 2 bases short and J 0 bases short, with 8 bases between. CDR3 length equals 16 residues. The V gene's germline CDR1 is SNHLY and CDR2 FYNNEI. The CDR3 nucleotides are TGTGCCAGCAGTGAAAGAGGGTCCTCTGGGGCCAACGTCCTGACTTTC. Translation gives CASSERGSSGANVLTF.

In the case of this clone: At the DNA level, this CDR3 is encoded by other sequences in the same sample as well. This chain links TRBV5-4 with TRBJ2-6, with D uncertain. Germline CDR1 reads SGHNT; CDR2 reads YYREEE (reference sequence). Trimming stripped 0 bases from V and 0 bases from J, with 4 bases between. The CDR3 runs to 15 residues. The CDR3 DNA reads TGTGCCAGCAGCTTGGCTAGCTCTGGGGCCAACGTCCTGACTTTC. Translated: CASSLASSGANVLTF.

The V and J genes are TRBV19 and TRBJ2-3; TRBD2 matches 14 bases. The V segment lost 9 bases and the J segment 6 bases; nucleotides outside the gene matches: 5. This CDR3 spans 14 amino acids. Germline CDR1 LNHDA, CDR2 SQIVND (reference sequence). The CDR3 DNA reads TGTGCCAGATGGACTAGCGGGAGGATGGATACGCAGTATTTT. Its translation is CARWTSGRMDTQYF. Supplemented by reference TRBV19 and TRBJ2-3, the full variable domain reads DGGITQSPKYLFRKEGQNVTLSCEQNLNHDAMYWYRQDPGQGLRLIYYSQIVNDFQKGDIAEGYSVSREKKESFPLTVTSAQKNPTAFYLCARWTSGRMDTQYFGPGTRLTVL.

This chain links TRBV21-1 with TRBJ2-3; the D call in the table, TRBD2, was not verified against the DNA. TRBV21-1 has pseudogene status. The CDR3 is 14 amino acids. The CDR3 reads CASSKGGFTDTQYF. The CDR3, as DNA: TGTGCCAGCAGCAAGGGGGGGTTCACAGATACGCAGTATTTT.

On this clone: Other nucleotide sequences from this sample produce the same CDR3. The gene calls are TRBV7-2 and TRBJ2-7, with a tentative D call TRBD1 (5 bases). CDR3 length equals 14 residues. Trimming removed 5 bases from V and 0 bases from J, with 11 bases in between. CDR1 is SGHTA and CDR2 is FQGNSA in the germline V gene. CDR3: CASSPQGSSYEQYF. The DNA of the CDR3 is TGTGCCAGCAGCCCCCAGGGAAGCTCCTACGAGCAGTACTTC.

The chain joins TRBV10-2 to TRBJ2-1; TRBD2 matches at 7 bases. CDR1 and CDR2 (germline): WSHSY, SAAADI. Trimming cost V 8 bases and J 9 bases; bases outside gene matches: 7. The CDR3 runs 12 residues. The CDR3 protein is CASVAGGGEQFF. Here the CDR3 DNA reads TGCGCCAGCGTAGCGGGTGGGGGTGAGCAGTTCTTC.

The rearrangement joins TRBV21-1 to TRBJ1-5. TRBV21-1 is a listed pseudogene. This CDR3 has 18 residues. Here the CDR3 DNA reads TGTGCCAGCAGCAAAAACCGAGCCGGGAGATTAAGCAATCAGCCCCAGCATTTT. Translation gives CASSKNRAGRLSNQPQHF.

This sequence joins TRBV5-1 and TRBJ1-4, with D unclear. This CDR3 comprises 15 residues. In germline, CDR1 is SGHRS, CDR2 YFSETQ. V dropped 4 bases and J dropped 5 bases, with 15 bases sitting between them. CDR3 sequence: CASSTKTGQNEKLFF. DNA for the CDR3: TGCGCCAGCAGCACAAAGACGGGTCAAAATGAAAAACTGTTTTTT.

The CDR3, as DNA: TGCAGCGCGGGACTGGCGACAGGGACCCAGTACTTC. Protein sequence: CSAGLATGTQYF. V and J are TRBV29-1 and TRBJ2-5; D may match TRBD1 or TRBD2 (6 bases each). CDR1 and CDR2 from the germline V gene are SQVTM and ANQGSEA. The V end was cut by 7 bases, the J end by 7 bases, with 16 bases between. CDR3 size: 12 residues.

This clone was observed a single time. V usage is TRBV28 and J usage is TRBJ1-1, with 10 nucleotides matching TRBD1. This CDR3 contains 16 residues. From germline, CDR1 is MDHEN and CDR2 SYDVKM. The V gene end was trimmed by 6 bases and the J gene end by 3 bases; junction bases not matched to a gene: 10. CDR3 sequence: CASRVPTGGRDTEAFF. In DNA, the CDR3 is TGTGCCAGCAGGGTCCCGACAGGGGGCAGGGACACTGAAGCTTTCTTT.

This chain joins TRBV29-1 and TRBJ2-7, with 11 bases matching TRBD1. Germline CDR1 reads SQVTM; CDR2 reads ANQGSEA. The CDR3 length is 14 residues. The trim removed 4 bases at V and 3 bases at J, leaving 5 bases unmatched. CDR3 sequence: CSVALGTGGYEQYF. The CDR3 DNA is TGCAGCGTTGCTTTAGGGACAGGGGGCTACGAGCAGTACTTC.

The chain carries TRBV2 and TRBJ1-1; D is unresolved. Trimming pared 3 bases from V and 0 bases from J, leaving 8 bases between. The germline gives CDR1 SNHLY, CDR2 FYNNEI. This CDR3 spans 14 amino acids. DNA of the CDR3: TGTGCCAGCAGTGAGTTGGCAGTGAACACTGAAGCTTTCTTT. Amino acid sequence: CASSELAVNTEAFF. The full variable domain, in which reference TRBV2 and TRBJ1-1 provide the parts outside the CDR3, is EPEVTQTPSHQVTQMGQEVILRCVPISNHLYFYWYRQILGQKVEFLVSFYNNEISEKSEIFDDQFSVERPDGSNFTLKIRSTKLEDSAMYFCASSELAVNTEAFFGQGTRLTVV.